This T cell receptor beta chain was identified during a study of T cells in narcolepsy. Points from the study as a whole: Blood of same and different patients, but not healthy controls, reportedly held recurring autoreactive clonotypes. Same-patient CSF and blood CD4+ T cell clonotypes included HCRT-specific and TRIB2-specific autoreactive ones. No autoreactive T cell clone sequences appeared in some memory CD4+ repertoires.

As to this clone: What it binds is unknown.

Assay used: immunoSEQ multiplex PCR; TCRdb lists only in-frame clones, some missing. Here the sample spans roughly 20,000 clones, about nine tenths being singletons. Sequenced: memory (CD45RA-) CD4+ T cells from blood. The sequence was obtained from a human donor in good health.

CDR3 DNA sequence: TGTGCCAGCAGTGAAAGAGGAGTGACAGGGGTTCCCAGCAATCAGCCCCAGCATTTT. This translates into CASSERGVTGVPSNQPQHF. The chain is built from TRBV6-1 and TRBJ1-5; 8 nucleotides match TRBD1. Losses at the gene ends were 2 bases for V and 1 base for J; bases not matched to a gene: 13. The germline CDR1 and CDR2 sequences are MNHNS and SASEGT. The CDR3 is made up of 19 amino acids.